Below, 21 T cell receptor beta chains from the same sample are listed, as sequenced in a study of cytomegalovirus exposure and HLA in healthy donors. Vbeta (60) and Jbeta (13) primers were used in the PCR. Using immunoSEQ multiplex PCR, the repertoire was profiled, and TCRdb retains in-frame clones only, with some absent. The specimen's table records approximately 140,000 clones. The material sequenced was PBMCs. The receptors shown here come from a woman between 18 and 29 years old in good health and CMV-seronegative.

CDR3 protein: CASIRYTEAFF. The CDR3 DNA follows: TGTGCCAGCATCCGTTACACTGAAGCTTTCTTT. The chain has TRBV6-5 and TRBJ1-1; D is unclear. The V end lost 7 bases, the J end lost 3 bases, and 6 bases lay between the germline ends. Germline-derived CDR1 and CDR2 are MNHEY and SVGAGI. CDR3 length equals 11 residues.

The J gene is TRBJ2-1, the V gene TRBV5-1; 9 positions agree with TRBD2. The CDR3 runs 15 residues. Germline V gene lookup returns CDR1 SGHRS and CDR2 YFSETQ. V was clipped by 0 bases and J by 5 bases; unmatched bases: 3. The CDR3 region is CASSLGLAAHNEQFF. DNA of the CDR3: TGCGCCAGCAGCTTGGGACTAGCGGCCCACAATGAGCAGTTCTTC.

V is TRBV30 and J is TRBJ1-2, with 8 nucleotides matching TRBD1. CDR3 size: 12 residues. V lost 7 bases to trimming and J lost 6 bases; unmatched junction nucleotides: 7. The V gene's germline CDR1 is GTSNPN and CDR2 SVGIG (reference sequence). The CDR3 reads CASYRTGHGYTF. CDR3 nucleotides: TGTGCCTCCTACAGGACAGGGCATGGCTACACCTTC.

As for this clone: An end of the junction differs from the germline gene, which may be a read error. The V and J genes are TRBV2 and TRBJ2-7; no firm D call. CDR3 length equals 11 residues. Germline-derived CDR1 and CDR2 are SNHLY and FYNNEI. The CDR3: CASSEAYAQYF. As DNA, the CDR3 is TGTGCCAGCAGTGAAGCCTACGCGCAGTACTTC.

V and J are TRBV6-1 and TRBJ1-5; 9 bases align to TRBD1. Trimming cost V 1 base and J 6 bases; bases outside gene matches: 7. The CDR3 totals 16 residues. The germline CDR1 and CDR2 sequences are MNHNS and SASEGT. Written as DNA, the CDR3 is TGTGCCAGCAGTGAAGAGGACAGGGGATGGGGTCAGCCCCAGCATTTT. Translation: CASSEEDRGWGQPQHF.

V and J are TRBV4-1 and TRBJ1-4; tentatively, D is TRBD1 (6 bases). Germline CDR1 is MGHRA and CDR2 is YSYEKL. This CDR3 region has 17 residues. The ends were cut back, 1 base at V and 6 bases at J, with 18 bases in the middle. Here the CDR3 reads CASSQGPSAGADEKLFF. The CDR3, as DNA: TGCGCCAGCAGCCAAGGACCCTCGGCGGGGGCTGATGAAAAACTGTTTTTT.

The CDR3 DNA is TGTGCCAGTAGTATACGACAGGGCGGTGAAAAACTGTTTTTT. The encoded protein is CASSIRQGGEKLFF. V is TRBV19 and J is TRBJ1-4; 7 positions agree with TRBD1. The CDR3 covers 14 residues. The V segment lost 2 bases and the J segment 7 bases; nucleotides outside the gene matches: 4. Germline V CDR1 and CDR2: LNHDA, SQIVND (reference sequence).

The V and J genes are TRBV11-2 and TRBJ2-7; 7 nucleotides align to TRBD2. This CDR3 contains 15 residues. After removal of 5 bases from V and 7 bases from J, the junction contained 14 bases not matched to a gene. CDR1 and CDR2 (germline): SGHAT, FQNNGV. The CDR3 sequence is CASSPTSLSTGEQYF. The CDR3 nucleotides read TGTGCCAGCAGCCCGACTAGCCTTTCCACCGGGGAGCAGTACTTC. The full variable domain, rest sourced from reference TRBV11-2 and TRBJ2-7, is EAGVAQSPRYKIIEKRQSVAFWCNPISGHATLYWYQQILGQGPKLLIQFQNNGVVDDSQLPKDRFSAERLKGVDSTLKIQPAKLEDSAVYLCASSPTSLSTGEQYFGPGTRLTVT.

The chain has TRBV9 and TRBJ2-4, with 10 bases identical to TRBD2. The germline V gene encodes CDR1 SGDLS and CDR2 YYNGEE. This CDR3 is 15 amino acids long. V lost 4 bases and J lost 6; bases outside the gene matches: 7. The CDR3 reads CASSPLAGVGNIQYF. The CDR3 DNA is TGTGCCAGCAGCCCCCTAGCGGGAGTGGGAAACATTCAGTACTTC.

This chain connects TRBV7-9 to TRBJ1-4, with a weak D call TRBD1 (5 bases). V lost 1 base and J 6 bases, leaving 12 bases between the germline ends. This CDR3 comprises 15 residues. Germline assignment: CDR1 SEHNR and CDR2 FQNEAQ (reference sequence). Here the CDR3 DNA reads TGTGCCAGCAGCTTAGGTCCAGGGCAGGATGAAAAACTGTTTTTT. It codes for CASSLGPGQDEKLFF.

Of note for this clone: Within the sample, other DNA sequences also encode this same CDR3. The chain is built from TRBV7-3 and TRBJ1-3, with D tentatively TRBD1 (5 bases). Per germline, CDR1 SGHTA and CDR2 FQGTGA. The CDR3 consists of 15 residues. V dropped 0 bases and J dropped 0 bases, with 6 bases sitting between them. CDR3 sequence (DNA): TGTGCCAGCAGCTTAACCGGGGGCTCTGGAAACACCATATATTTT. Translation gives CASSLTGGSGNTIYF.

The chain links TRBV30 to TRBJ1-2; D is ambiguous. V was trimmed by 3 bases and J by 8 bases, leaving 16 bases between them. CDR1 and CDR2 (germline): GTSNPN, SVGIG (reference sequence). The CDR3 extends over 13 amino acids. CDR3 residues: CAWRPGLDVGYTF. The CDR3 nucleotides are TGTGCCTGGAGACCAGGTTTAGACGTGGGCTACACCTTC. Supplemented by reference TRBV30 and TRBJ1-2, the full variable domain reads SQTIHQWPATLVQPVGSPLSLECTVEGTSNPNLYWYRQAAGRGLQLLFYSVGIGQISSEVPQNLSASRPQDRQFILSSKKLLLSDSGFYLCAWRPGLDVGYTFGSGTRLTVV.

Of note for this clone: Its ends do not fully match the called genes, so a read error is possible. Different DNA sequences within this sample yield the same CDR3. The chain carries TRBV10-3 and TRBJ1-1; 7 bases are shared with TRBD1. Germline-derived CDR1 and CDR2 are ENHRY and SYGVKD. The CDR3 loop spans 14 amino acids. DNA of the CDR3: TGTGCCATCAGTGAGTCGACAGGGAACACTGAAGCCTTCTTT. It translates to CAISESTGNTEAFF.

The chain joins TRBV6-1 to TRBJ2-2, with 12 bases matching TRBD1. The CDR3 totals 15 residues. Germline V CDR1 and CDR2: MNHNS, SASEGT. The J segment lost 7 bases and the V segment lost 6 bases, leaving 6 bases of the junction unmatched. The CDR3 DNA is TGTGCCAGCAGGTCGGGACAGGGGGCATACGGGGAGCTGTTTTTT. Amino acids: CASRSGQGAYGELFF.

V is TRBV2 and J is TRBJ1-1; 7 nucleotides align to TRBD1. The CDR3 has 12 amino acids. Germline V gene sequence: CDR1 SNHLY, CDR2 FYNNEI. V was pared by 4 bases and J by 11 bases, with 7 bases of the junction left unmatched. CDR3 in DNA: TGTGCCAGCAGTGGGTCAGGGGGTTCGGCTTTCTTT. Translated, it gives CASSGSGGSAFF. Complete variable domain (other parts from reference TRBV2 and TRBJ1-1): EPEVTQTPSHQVTQMGQEVILRCVPISNHLYFYWYRQILGQKVEFLVSFYNNEISEKSEIFDDQFSVERPDGSNFTLKIRSTKLEDSAMYFCASSGSGGSAFFGQGTRLTVV.

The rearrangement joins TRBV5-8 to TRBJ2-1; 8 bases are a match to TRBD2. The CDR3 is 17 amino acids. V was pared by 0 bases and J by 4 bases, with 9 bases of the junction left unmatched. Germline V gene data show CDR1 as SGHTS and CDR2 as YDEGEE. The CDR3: CASSLVLAGIPYNEQFF. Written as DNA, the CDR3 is TGTGCCAGCAGCTTGGTGTTAGCGGGGATACCTTACAATGAGCAGTTCTTC.

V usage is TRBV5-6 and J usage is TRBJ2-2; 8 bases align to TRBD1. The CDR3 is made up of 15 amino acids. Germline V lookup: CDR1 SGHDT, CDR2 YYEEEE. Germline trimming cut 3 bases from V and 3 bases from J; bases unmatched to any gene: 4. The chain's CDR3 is CASSWGTGYTGELFF. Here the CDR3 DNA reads TGTGCCAGCAGCTGGGGGACAGGTTACACCGGGGAGCTGTTTTTT. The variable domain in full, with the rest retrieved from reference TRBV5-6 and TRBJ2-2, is DAGVTQSPTHLIKTRGQQVTLRCSPKSGHDTVSWYQQALGQGPQFIFQYYEEEERQRGNFPDRFSGHQFPNYSSELNVNALLLGDSALYLCASSWGTGYTGELFFGEGSRLTVL.

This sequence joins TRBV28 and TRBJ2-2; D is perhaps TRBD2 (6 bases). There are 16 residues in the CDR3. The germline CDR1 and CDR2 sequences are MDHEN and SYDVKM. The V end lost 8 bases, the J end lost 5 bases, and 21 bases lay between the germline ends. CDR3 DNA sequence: TGTGCCAGCGCCGGGGAGGTGGGAAAGGAGACCGGGGAGCTGTTTTTT. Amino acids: CASAGEVGKETGELFF.

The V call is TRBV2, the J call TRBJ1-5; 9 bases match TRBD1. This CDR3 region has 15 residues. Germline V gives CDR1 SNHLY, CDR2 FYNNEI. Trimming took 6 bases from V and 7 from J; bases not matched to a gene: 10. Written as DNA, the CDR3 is TGTGCCAGCAGACGGGACAGGGCGGAGTGGCAGCCCCAGCATTTT. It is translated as CASRRDRAEWQPQHF.

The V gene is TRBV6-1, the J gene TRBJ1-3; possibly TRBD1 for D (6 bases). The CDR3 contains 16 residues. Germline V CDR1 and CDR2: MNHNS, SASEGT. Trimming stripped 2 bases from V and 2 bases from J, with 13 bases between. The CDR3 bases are TGTGCCAGCAGTGAATTCGAGGGACACACTGGAAACACCATATATTTT. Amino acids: CASSEFEGHTGNTIYF.

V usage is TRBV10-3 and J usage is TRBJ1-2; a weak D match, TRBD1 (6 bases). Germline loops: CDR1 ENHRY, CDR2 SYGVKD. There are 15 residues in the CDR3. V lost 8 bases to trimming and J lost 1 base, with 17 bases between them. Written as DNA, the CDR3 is TGTGCCATCTCCCAGGGGCAAGGAGGTAACTATGGCTACACCTTC. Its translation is CAISQGQGGNYGYTF.